The T cell receptor (beta chain) under discussion was sequenced for a study of T cell responses to AZD1222 COVID-19 vaccine. Looked up from germline, CDR1 is WSHSY and CDR2 is SAAADI. The CDR3 consists of 12 residues. V lost 9 bases and J 2 bases, leaving 11 bases between the germline ends. Produced via immunoSEQ multiplex PCR; TCRdb's table is partial and in-frame only. The sample contains 150,000 to 200,000 clones, about 90% of which appear only once. V and J are TRBV10-2 and TRBJ2-7; D is uncertain. Material: peripheral blood, obtained on day 0 of AZD1222 vaccination. The clonotype comes from an adult in good health. In DNA, the CDR3 is TGCGCCAGTATGGATACCACCTACGAGCAGTACTTC. Amino acid sequence: CASMDTTYEQYF.